The subject of this entry is one TCR beta chain. Just one base apart from a much larger clone, this may be a read error. Molecular barcoded adaptors covering alpha/delta and beta/gamma chains were used on approximately 400 ng RNA. Using its own MiXCR run on the reads, TCRdb lists one record per CDR3 protein. This table has 30,000 to 45,000 distinct CDR3 sequences, 12% to 15% appearing once. This specimen comes from a study of read filtering for tumor transcriptome and immune sequencing. Overall study context: By R-ISS, stages I, II and III held about 8, 15 and 7 patients.

The CDR3 spans 15 residues. Germline CDR1 reads DFQATT; CDR2 reads SNEGSKA (reference sequence). V was shortened by 0 bases and J by 0 bases, with 10 bases between the two germline ends. The J gene is TRBJ2-3, the V gene TRBV20-1, with D perhaps matching TRBD2 (6 bases). Input material: a population of CD138-negative cells sorted from bone marrow. This receptor was taken from a donor at least 40 years old with multiple myeloma. The DNA for the CDR3 is TGCAGTGCTAGAGACCGGAGGGCTAGCACAGATACGCAGTATTTT. Protein sequence: CSARDRRASTDTQYF.